Reported below is one TCR beta chain. The V gene end was trimmed by 4 bases and the J gene end by 6 bases; junction bases not matched to a gene: 11. The germline CDR1 and CDR2 sequences are MGHRA and YSYEKL. The CDR3 length is 15 residues. This entry comes from a study of control samples from healthy donors and cancer patients. Clones were sequenced by immunoSEQ multiplex PCR, and TCRdb holds only the in-frame ones, with some missing. This table holds approximately 190,000 clones. The chain has TRBV4-1 and TRBJ1-2; 7 bases map to TRBD1. The specimen sequenced was blood. This TCR came from a woman in her twenties or thirties in good health. CDR3 region: CASSPRATGEDGYTF. In DNA, the CDR3 is TGCGCCAGCAGCCCTAGAGCTACAGGGGAAGATGGCTACACCTTC.